Each of the 19 T cell receptor beta chains below was sequenced from the same sample in a study of blood T cells in healthy people across ages. A second PCR of 7 to 11 cycles used a sample-barcoded 5' primer and a J-beta primer mix. TCRdb processed the 5' RACE reads anew with MiXCR; each CDR3 protein has one entry. Seen here are approximately 1,700,000 distinct CDR3 sequences, about 39% observed once, and the top ten hold 20% to 25%. The material sequenced was blood. These TCRs come from a human donor in good health.

On this clonotype: A much larger clone differs from this one at a single base, so this may be a read error. This chain uses TRBV5-1 with TRBJ1-2; TRBD1 is a possible D gene (6 bases). V lost 2 bases, J lost 4 bases, and 12 bases lay in between. The CDR3 contains 14 residues. From germline, CDR1 is SGHRS and CDR2 YFSETQ. CDR3 in amino acids: CASSFSGQCYGYTF. The CDR3, as DNA: TGCGCCAGCAGCTTTTCAGGACAGTGCTATGGCTACACCTTC.

This rearrangement joins TRBV7-6 to TRBJ1-6; D unclear. Trimming shortened V by 2 bases and J by 4 bases, and 15 bases separated the two germline ends. The germline CDR1 and CDR2 sequences are SGHVS and FNYEAQ. This CDR3 contains 17 residues. In DNA, the CDR3 is TGTGCCAGCAGCTTAATAGGTTCGGCAGCTTATAATTCACCCCTCCACTTT. This gives the protein CASSLIGSAAYNSPLHF.

This sequence joins TRBV24-1 and TRBJ2-5; D may match TRBD1 or TRBD2 (5 bases each). V was cut by 4 bases and J by 2 bases, with 13 bases left in between. Germline values: CDR1 KGHDR, CDR2 SFDVKD. The CDR3 covers 15 residues. This CDR3 is CATSDPGTEQETQYF. CDR3 bases: TGTGCCACCAGTGACCCCGGGACGGAGCAAGAGACCCAGTACTTC.

This clonotype was counted only a few times. As DNA, the CDR3 is TGTGCCATCAGACTAGCCATCACAGATACGCAGTATTTT. Translating gives CAIRLAITDTQYF. This chain links TRBV10-3 with TRBJ2-3; D might be TRBD2 (6 bases). CDR1 is ENHRY and CDR2 is SYGVKD in the germline V gene. This CDR3 is built from 13 residues. The ends were cut back, 6 bases at V and 2 bases at J, with 9 bases in the middle.

This clonotype was found a few times. The rearrangement uses TRBV5-1 and TRBJ2-6, with 7 bases that match TRBD1. The CDR3 totals 16 residues. J lost 0 bases, V lost 3 bases, and 3 bases had no gene match. CDR1 is SGHRS and CDR2 is YFSETQ in the germline V gene. The CDR3 region has the DNA TGCGCCAGCAGCTCCGCAGGGGGCTCTGGGGCCAACGTCCTGACTTTC. This translates into CASSSAGGSGANVLTF.

The chain carries TRBV7-9 and TRBJ2-3; TRBD2 aligns across 8 bases. With V trimmed by 4 bases and J by 6 bases, 9 bases remained unmatched. Germline V lookup: CDR1 SEHNR, CDR2 FQNEAQ (reference sequence). The CDR3 totals 15 residues. CDR3 bases: TGTGCCAGCAGCTCTCGCGGGGGGCTGCACGATACGCAGTATTTT. It encodes CASSSRGGLHDTQYF.

This chain links TRBV29-1 with TRBJ2-3; D not certain. CDR1 is SQVTM, CDR2 ANQGSEA, per germline. The CDR3 contains 17 residues. V shed 3 bases and J shed 1 base, with 20 bases lying between them. CDR3 region: CSVEETPGYPGTDTQYF. In DNA form, the CDR3 reads TGCAGCGTTGAGGAGACCCCAGGCTATCCTGGCACAGATACGCAGTATTTT.

J is TRBJ1-4 and V is TRBV5-1; D is perhaps TRBD1 (5 bases). Germline-derived CDR1 and CDR2 are SGHRS and YFSETQ. V was shortened by 4 bases and J by 5 bases, with 9 bases between the two germline ends. CDR3 length equals 13 residues. The CDR3 region has the DNA TGCGCCAGCAGCCGGGGCGAAAATGAAAAACTGTTTTTT. Residues: CASSRGENEKLFF. Together with reference TRBV5-1 and TRBJ1-4, the CDR3 gives the full variable domain: KAGVTQTPRYLIKTRGQQVTLSCSPISGHRSVSWYQQTPGQGLQFLFEYFSETQRNKGNFPGRFSGRQFSNSRSEMNVSTLELGDSALYLCASSRGENEKLFFGSGTQLSVL.

Only a few counts were recorded for this clonotype. The genes are TRBV20-1 and TRBJ2-3; D remains unclear. Germline V gene sequence: CDR1 DFQATT, CDR2 SNEGSKA (reference sequence). Trimming removed 1 base at V and 1 base at J, with 9 bases between. The CDR3 contains 14 residues. CDR3 coding DNA: TGCAGTGCTAGAGGGGTAGTACGCACAGATACGCAGTATTTT. Its translation: CSARGVVRTDTQYF.

The rearrangement joins TRBV12-3 or TRBV12-4 to TRBJ1-2; maybe TRBD1 (6 bases). The CDR3 contains 18 residues. V was shortened by 3 bases and J by 5 bases, with 25 bases between the two germline ends. Here the CDR3 DNA reads TGTGCCAGCAGTTTCGAGGGGGGCCAGGGTGCGATAGGATATGGCTACACCTTC. This gives the protein CASSFEGGQGAIGYGYTF.

The chain recombines TRBV18 with TRBJ2-1; perhaps D is TRBD1 or TRBD2 (6 bases each). CDR1 KGHSH and CDR2 LQKENI come from the germline V gene. V was trimmed by 1 base and J by 4 bases, leaving 17 bases between them. The CDR3 runs 17 residues. CDR3 in amino acids: CASSPLGGRAQYNEQFF. The CDR3 nucleotides are TGTGCCAGCTCACCACTCGGGGGCAGGGCCCAATACAATGAGCAGTTCTTC.

J is TRBJ1-6 and V is TRBV15; D gene uncertain. V lost 1 base, J lost 6 bases, and 7 bases lay in between. The germline V gene encodes CDR1 LNHNV and CDR2 YYDKDF (reference sequence). This CDR3 region has 14 residues. The CDR3 protein is CATSRVGVNSPLHF. The CDR3 DNA sequence: TGTGCCACCAGCAGAGTCGGGGTTAATTCACCCCTCCACTTT.

A remark on this clonotype: One junction end does not reproduce the germline sequence, and a read error may be involved. The chain recombines TRBV12-3 or TRBV12-4 with TRBJ2-3, with D possibly being TRBD2 (6 bases). CDR3 length: 15 residues. CDR3 bases: TGTGCCAGCAGTTTTTTCCCCGGGGGAACAGATGCGCAGTATTTT. Residues: CASSFFPGGTDAQYF.

The chain links TRBV9 to TRBJ1-2; D not certain. V lost 0 bases to trimming and J lost 5 bases, with 14 bases between them. This CDR3 region has 15 residues. The germline gives CDR1 SGDLS, CDR2 YYNGEE. As DNA, the CDR3 is TGTGCCAGCAGCGTAGATCCGAGGCAGATATATGGCTACACCTTC. It encodes CASSVDPRQIYGYTF.

The rearrangement joins TRBV10-3 to TRBJ2-2, with 10 bases identical to TRBD1. Germline V CDR1 and CDR2: ENHRY, SYGVKD. V shed 5 bases and J 4 bases; nucleotides not matched to a gene: 19. This CDR3 contains 20 residues. The CDR3 reads CAISPPRDRGGGVGTGELFF. In DNA, the CDR3 is TGTGCCATCAGTCCCCCCCGGGACAGGGGAGGCGGGGTCGGCACCGGGGAGCTGTTTTTT.

This chain links TRBV27 with TRBJ1-1; TRBD1 is a possible D gene (5 bases). V lost 8 bases, J lost 8 bases, and 12 bases lay in between. CDR3 size: 11 residues. Germline CDR1 and CDR2: MNHEY and SMNVEV (reference sequence). The CDR3 loop is CASPPRDEAFF. The CDR3 region has the DNA TGTGCCAGCCCTCCTCGGGACGAAGCTTTCTTT.

This chain joins TRBV7-2 and TRBJ1-6, with TRBD1 as a possible D gene (5 bases). Germline CDR1 is SGHTA and CDR2 is FQGNSA. The CDR3 consists of 15 residues. Trimming removed 5 bases at V and 14 bases at J, with 22 bases between. CDR3 sequence: CASSIGVGLTRSLHF. The CDR3 bases are TGTGCCAGCAGCATAGGGGTCGGTTTAACACGCTCCCTCCACTTT.

This clonotype was detected only a few times. The V and J genes are TRBV12-3 or TRBV12-4 and TRBJ1-2, with D possibly being TRBD1 (5 bases). Deletions cut 5 bases from V and 4 bases from J, with 20 bases between. The CDR3 consists of 16 residues. The CDR3 loop is CASSKTSGPGSYGYTF. The DNA of the CDR3 is TGTGCCAGCAGTAAGACGTCGGGACCGGGGAGCTATGGCTACACCTTC.

About this clonotype itself: At one end, the junction sequence differs from germline, possibly due to a read error. V usage is TRBV11-1 and J usage is TRBJ2-3; maybe TRBD2 (7 bases). The CDR3 consists of 14 residues. The germline gives CDR1 SGHAT, CDR2 FQDESV (reference sequence). The CDR3 sequence is CAGSLWGGQDTQYF. In DNA form, the CDR3 reads TGTGCCGGCAGCTTATGGGGGGGCCAAGATACGCAGTATTTT.